These 8 T cell receptor beta chains were sequenced from one sample in a study of early T cells in non-severe SARS-CoV-2 infection. Each CDR3 protein gets one entry after TCRdb re-called the 5' RACE reads with MiXCR. This table holds some 60,000 distinct CDR3 sequences, around an eighth found once. Source material: whole blood. All receptors derive from an adult who was a healthcare worker with PCR-confirmed SARS-CoV-2 infection or an uninfected control (not recorded which).

This clonotype was detected many times. The chain has TRBV27 and TRBJ2-2; D tentatively reads TRBD1 or TRBD2 (5 bases each). This CDR3 region has 14 residues. CDR1 and CDR2 (germline): MNHEY, SMNVEV (reference sequence). V was pared by 8 bases and J by 5 bases, with 15 bases between. The CDR3 DNA reads TGTGCCAGCTCCGGGACCCGGTGGACCGGGGAGCTGTTTTTT. It is translated as CASSGTRWTGELFF.

This clonotype appeared a few times. The chain recombines TRBV7-9 with TRBJ1-4; no reliable D call. Germline loops: CDR1 SEHNR, CDR2 FQNEAQ (reference sequence). V lost 3 bases to trimming and J lost 6 bases, with 14 bases between them. This CDR3 is built from 15 residues. The CDR3 nucleotides read TGTGCCAGCAGCTTCGGTTTGGTGCCGGATGAAAAACTGTTTTTT. Amino acids: CASSFGLVPDEKLFF.

This clonotype was counted ten times or more. V and J are TRBV6-6 and TRBJ1-2; D uncertain. CDR3 length equals 13 residues. Trimming removed 2 bases at V and 3 bases at J, with 7 bases between. Germline CDR1 and CDR2: MNHNY and SVGAGI (reference sequence). The CDR3 DNA follows: TGTGCCAGCAGTTACGTGGCCGACTATGGCTACACCTTC. Translating it yields CASSYVADYGYTF.

The table lists this clonotype with a few counts. The V and J genes are TRBV11-3 and TRBJ2-2; D may be TRBD2 (5 bases). Germline CDR1 is SGHNT and CDR2 is YENEEA. Trimming shortened V by 3 bases and J by 0 bases, and 14 bases separated the two germline ends. The CDR3 totals 17 residues. The chain's CDR3 is CASSLLPGGANTGELFF. Written as DNA, the CDR3 is TGTGCCAGCAGCTTGTTGCCTGGAGGAGCGAACACCGGGGAGCTGTTTTTT.

This clonotype was seen a handful of times. V gene TRBV6-2 or TRBV6-3 combines with J gene TRBJ2-7; D may be TRBD1 (5 bases). Germline V CDR1 and CDR2: MNHEY, SVGEGT. With 11 bases removed from V and 4 bases from J, the gap between germline ends came to 9 bases. The CDR3 runs 10 residues. In nucleotides, the CDR3 is TGTGCCCCCAAGGGGTACGAGCAGTACTTC. It is translated as CAPKGYEQYF.

This clonotype was observed at least ten times. The gene calls are TRBV29-1 and TRBJ2-1; D is possibly TRBD1 (6 bases). Trimming cost V 4 bases and J 7 bases, with 17 bases left between them. Germline V gene lookup returns CDR1 SQVTM and CDR2 ANQGSEA. The CDR3 contains 14 residues. The CDR3 sequence is CSVVGQLRGNEQFF. DNA for the CDR3: TGCAGCGTTGTGGGACAATTAAGGGGTAATGAGCAGTTCTTC.

V is TRBV11-1 and J is TRBJ2-3, with D hard to call. The CDR3 covers 14 residues. Germline V CDR1 and CDR2: SGHAT, FQDESV (reference sequence). Deletions cut 1 base from V and 3 bases from J, with 8 bases between. In nucleotides, the CDR3 is TGTGCCAGCAGCTTAGAACTGGCTACAGATACGCAGTATTTT. Residues: CASSLELATDTQYF. Together with reference TRBV11-1 and TRBJ2-3, the CDR3 gives the full variable domain: EAEVAQSPRYKITEKSQAVAFWCDPISGHATLYWYRQILGQGPELLVQFQDESVVDDSQLPKDRFSAERLKGVDSTLKIQPAELGDSAMYLCASSLELATDTQYFGPGTRLTVL.

There are many counts of this clonotype. The rearrangement uses TRBV2 and TRBJ2-5; a possible D gene is TRBD1 (5 bases). Trimming shortened V by 8 bases and J by 1 base, and 17 bases separated the two germline ends. The CDR3 consists of 15 residues. From germline, CDR1 is SNHLY and CDR2 FYNNEI. Here the CDR3 DNA reads TGTGCCAGCGGCGGAATGGGGCCGGGCCAAGAGACCCAGTACTTC. Its protein is CASGGMGPGQETQYF.